The T cell receptor (beta chain) described here comes from a study of CD8 T cells in ankylosing spondylitis. General study points: Blood from ankylosing spondylitis patients appeared to carry a characteristic roughly eight-variant TCR beta motif.

TCRdb independently ran MiXCR on the 5' RACE reads; one entry per CDR3 protein. The data hold roughly 440,000 distinct CDR3 sequences, with roughly 17% observed a single time. The CDR3 is made up of 14 amino acids. Losses at the gene ends were 3 bases for V and 6 bases for J; bases not matched to a gene: 4. Germline CDR1 LGHDT, CDR2 YNNKEL (reference sequence). The table lists this clonotype with a few counts. Antigen: not known. The V and J genes are TRBV3-1 and TRBJ2-7, with 11 bases that match TRBD1. This TCR was recovered from a male donor with ankylosing spondylitis. The sequenced material came from blood, either unsorted or a sorted T cell fraction (not recorded which). The CDR3 here is CASSQGQGVFEQYF. The CDR3 DNA reads TGTGCCAGCAGCCAGGGACAGGGGGTTTTCGAGCAGTACTTC.